Below are 30 T cell receptor beta chains sequenced from a single sample in a study of blood T cell repertoires in COVID-19. Profiled with immunoSEQ multiplex PCR; TCRdb holds only in-frame clones, not every one. The table records some 110,000 clones, 82% of them present only once. The specimen sequenced was peripheral blood. These TCRs come from a man in his 70s with acute or convalescent COVID-19.

The CDR3 spells CASKGGFTPSTDTQYF. In nucleotides, the CDR3 is TGCGCCAGCAAAGGGGGATTTACTCCTAGCACAGATACGCAGTATTTT. The J gene is TRBJ2-3, the V gene TRBV5-1, with D perhaps TRBD1 (6 bases). This CDR3 has 16 residues. Trimming shortened V by 6 bases and J by 0 bases, and 17 bases separated the two germline ends. Germline values: CDR1 SGHRS, CDR2 YFSETQ.

J is TRBJ1-2 and V is TRBV28; possibly TRBD1 for D (5 bases). CDR1 is MDHEN, CDR2 SYDVKM, per germline. The length of the CDR3 is 13 residues. The V end lost 7 bases, the J end lost 8 bases, and 17 bases lay between the germline ends. The CDR3 protein is CASTYQGWVGYTF. The CDR3 DNA sequence: TGTGCCAGCACTTACCAGGGATGGGTAGGCTACACCTTC.

V and J are TRBV3-1 (or the pseudogene TRBV3-2) and TRBJ1-6; D may be TRBD1 (5 bases). The germline V gene has CDR1 LGHDT and CDR2 YNNKEL (reference sequence). Trimming shortened V by 2 bases and J by 7 bases, and 6 bases separated the two germline ends. This CDR3 spans 13 amino acids. Here the CDR3 reads CASSQTGNSPLHF. Written as DNA, the CDR3 is TGTGCCAGCAGCCAAACAGGCAATTCACCCCTCCACTTT.

V is TRBV3-1 (or the pseudogene TRBV3-2) and J is TRBJ1-3; 9 bases map to TRBD1. Germline CDR1 is LGHDT and CDR2 is YNNKEL (reference sequence). This CDR3 is built from 15 residues. V shed 4 bases and J 3 bases; nucleotides not matched to a gene: 4. The DNA for the CDR3 is TGTGCCAGCAGCCGGGGGACAGGGAATGGAAACACCATATATTTT. It codes for CASSRGTGNGNTIYF.

This chain uses TRBV6-5 with TRBJ1-1; D is possibly TRBD1 (6 bases). In germline, CDR1 is MNHEY, CDR2 SVGAGI. Trimming took 0 bases from V and 7 from J, leaving 15 bases between them. This CDR3 region has 15 residues. In DNA form, the CDR3 reads TGTGCCAGCAGTTACTCGAACACTGGCAGGGGTGAAGCTTTCTTT. It translates to CASSYSNTGRGEAFF.

Of note for this clone: The CDR3 does not end in the conserved phenylalanine or tryptophan, so this is likely a read error. Because the CDR3's place on the DNA is in doubt, the DNA is left out and the CDR3 is given as listed by TCRdb. The rearrangement uses TRBV5-4 and TRBJ2-3; the listed D gene, TRBD2, was not tested against the DNA. Germline assignment: CDR1 SGHNT and CDR2 YYREEE (reference sequence). Including both end residues, the CDR3 is 13 amino acids long. This CDR3 is CASSSPLTPGLYL.

With respect to this clone: A junction boundary mismatches the germline segment, possibly from a read error. The V gene is TRBV7-3, the J gene TRBJ2-3; 10 nucleotides line up with TRBD1. This CDR3 is built from 13 residues. CDR1 and CDR2 from the germline V gene are SGHTA and FQGTGA. The CDR3 coding sequence is TGTGCCAGCAGCGCGGACAGGGGGGATCCAAGGGATTTT. It is translated as CASSADRGDPRDF. Variable domain in full (rest from reference TRBV7-3 and TRBJ2-3): GAGVSQTPSNKVTEKGKYVELRCDPISGHTALYWYRQSLGQGPEFLIYFQGTGAADDSGLPNDRFFAVRPEGSVSTLKIQRTERGDSAVYLCASSADRGDPRDFGPGTRLTVL.

V usage is TRBV5-1 and J usage is TRBJ2-4; TRBD1 might be the D (6 bases). The length of the CDR3 is 13 residues. CDR1 is SGHRS and CDR2 is YFSETQ in the germline V gene. Between the trimmed V and J ends, which lost 5 bases and 5 bases, there was a span of 11 bases. The CDR3 nucleotides read TGCGCCAGCAGTTTACAGGGCGAAAACATTCAGTACTTC. As protein: CASSLQGENIQYF.

The J gene is TRBJ1-2, the V gene TRBV19, with TRBD1 identical over 9 bases. Germline V gives CDR1 LNHDA, CDR2 SQIVND (reference sequence). Germline trimming cut 7 bases from V and 5 bases from J; bases unmatched to any gene: 8. CDR3 length: 14 amino acids. The CDR3 DNA follows: TGTGCCAGTACCCCGGGGACAGGGAGTTATGGCTACACCTTC. Translation: CASTPGTGSYGYTF.

The genes are TRBV19 and TRBJ2-2; no reliable D call. V lost 2 bases and J 3 bases, leaving 10 bases between the germline ends. Germline V gives CDR1 LNHDA, CDR2 SQIVND (reference sequence). This CDR3 region has 15 residues. CDR3 region: CASSIRLVDTGELFF. CDR3 coding DNA: TGTGCCAGTAGTATACGGTTGGTAGACACCGGGGAGCTGTTTTTT.

V is TRBV21-1 and J is TRBJ1-5; the DNA was not compared with TRBD1, the D call given in the table. TRBV21-1 constitutes a pseudogene. The CDR3 is made up of 14 amino acids. Written as DNA, the CDR3 is TGTGCCAGCAGCACTCCGCAGGTAAACCAGCCCCAGCATTTT. Translating it yields CASSTPQVNQPQHF.

The chain employs TRBV19 and TRBJ1-5; D unresolved. This CDR3 contains 16 residues. The V end lost 1 base, the J end lost 2 bases, and 12 bases lay between the germline ends. The germline V gene has CDR1 LNHDA and CDR2 SQIVND (reference sequence). CDR3 region: CASSIVRGPRNQPQHF. The CDR3 DNA reads as TGTGCCAGTAGTATAGTGAGAGGTCCGCGCAATCAGCCCCAGCATTTT.

The chain has TRBV7-2 and TRBJ1-6; TRBD1 might be the D (6 bases). The germline gives CDR1 SGHTA, CDR2 FQGNSA. Trimming removed 3 bases from V and 6 bases from J, with 12 bases in between. The CDR3 length is 15 residues. The CDR3 DNA reads as TGTGCCAGCAGCTTGTTAGGACAGCCTAATTCACCCCTCCACTTT. It translates to CASSLLGQPNSPLHF.

The genes are TRBV29-1 and TRBJ1-5, with D tentatively TRBD1 (6 bases). V was shortened by 5 bases and J by 3 bases, with 11 bases between the two germline ends. The CDR3 runs to 13 residues. CDR1 is SQVTM, CDR2 ANQGSEA, per germline. The chain's CDR3 is CSVRTVPNQPQHF. Written as DNA, the CDR3 is TGCAGCGTTCGGACAGTCCCCAATCAGCCCCAGCATTTT.

This clone was seen once. This chain joins TRBV15 and TRBJ2-7, with a possible D match to TRBD1 (5 bases). Between the trimmed V and J ends, which lost 2 bases and 3 bases, there was a span of 8 bases. Germline V gives CDR1 LNHNV, CDR2 YYDKDF (reference sequence). The CDR3 loop spans 13 amino acids. The CDR3 region has the DNA TGTGCCACCAGCAGACCTCAGGGCTACGAGCAGTACTTC. This translates into CATSRPQGYEQYF.

The CDR3 region is CASSFSGTSTDTQYF. DNA for the CDR3: TGTGCCAGCAGCTTTTCAGGGACTAGCACAGATACGCAGTATTTT. The gene calls are TRBV7-3 and TRBJ2-3; tentative D call: TRBD2 (6 bases). The ends were cut back, 3 bases at V and 0 bases at J, with 10 bases in the middle. The CDR3 is 15 amino acids. Per the germline V gene, CDR1 is SGHTA and CDR2 is FQGTGA.

V usage is TRBV5-4 and J usage is TRBJ1-1; 9 bases agree with TRBD1. CDR1 is SGHNT and CDR2 is YYREEE in the germline V gene (reference sequence). V shed 0 bases and J 1 base; nucleotides not matched to a gene: 1. The CDR3 extends over 15 amino acids. The CDR3 region has the DNA TGTGCCAGCAGCTTGGACAGGGGGCGGAACACTGAAGCTTTCTTT. Translating it yields CASSLDRGRNTEAFF.

The chain uses TRBV5-1 and TRBJ2-2; tentative D call: TRBD2 (6 bases). Germline V gene data show CDR1 as SGHRS and CDR2 as YFSETQ. The V and J ends lost 1 base and 3 bases respectively, with 10 bases between them. The CDR3 is 15 amino acids. The CDR3: CASSLNAGYTGELFF. DNA of the CDR3: TGCGCCAGCAGCTTGAATGCGGGGTACACCGGGGAGCTGTTTTTT.

V and J are TRBV2 and TRBJ2-5, with 7 nucleotides matching TRBD2. The J segment lost 2 bases and the V segment lost 2 bases, leaving 2 bases of the junction unmatched. Looked up from germline, CDR1 is SNHLY and CDR2 is FYNNEI. The CDR3 contains 14 residues. CDR3 coding DNA: TGTGCCAGCAGTGAAACTAGCGCACAAGAGACCCAGTACTTC. It yields the protein CASSETSAQETQYF.

This chain connects TRBV7-9 to TRBJ1-1; D may be TRBD1 (5 bases). Trimming left V 5 bases short and J 1 base short, with 11 bases between. The CDR3 runs to 14 residues. In germline, CDR1 is SEHNR, CDR2 FQNEAQ (reference sequence). CDR3 bases: TGTGCCAGCAGCGTTCGGGGGACGAACACTGAAGCTTTCTTT. It translates to CASSVRGTNTEAFF.

CDR3 bases: TGTGCCAGCAGTTTGGGGCCTGGAAACACCATATATTTT. Translation gives CASSLGPGNTIYF. V and J are TRBV28 and TRBJ1-3; TRBD1 might be the D (5 bases). This CDR3 has 13 amino acids. Looked up from germline, CDR1 is MDHEN and CDR2 is SYDVKM. V gave up 3 bases and J gave up 2 bases, with 5 bases separating them.

V is TRBV10-1 and J is TRBJ2-3; D perhaps matches TRBD1 (6 bases). The V and J ends lost 2 bases and 1 base respectively, with 10 bases between them. Looked up from germline, CDR1 is WNHNN and CDR2 is SYGVQD (reference sequence). The CDR3 spans 15 residues. The CDR3 reads CASSEPGQGTDTQYF. The CDR3 DNA reads as TGCGCCAGCAGTGAGCCGGGACAAGGCACAGATACGCAGTATTTT.

The chain recombines TRBV7-8 with TRBJ1-4; 8 bases are shared with TRBD1. Unmatched junction bases numbered 7, after V lost 2 bases and J lost 8 bases. Germline V gene lookup returns CDR1 SGHVS and CDR2 FQNEAQ. The CDR3 has 15 residues. CDR3: CASSLLGQGVEKLFF. CDR3 sequence (DNA): TGTGCCAGCAGCTTACTAGGACAGGGCGTAGAAAAACTGTTTTTT.

This rearrangement joins TRBV29-1 to TRBJ1-2, with TRBD1 as a possible D gene (6 bases). The CDR3 covers 16 residues. Trimming removed 4 bases from V and 0 bases from J, with 18 bases in between. Germline V gives CDR1 SQVTM, CDR2 ANQGSEA. As DNA, the CDR3 is TGCAGCGTTGGGGAACAGGGTCGCTCTGCTAACTATGGCTACACCTTC. It specifies CSVGEQGRSANYGYTF.

The gene calls are TRBV18 and TRBJ1-1; no reliable D call. CDR1 is KGHSH and CDR2 is LQKENI in the germline V gene. The ends were cut back, 3 bases at V and 6 bases at J, with 11 bases in the middle. The CDR3 runs to 13 residues. CDR3: CASSPFAGAEAFF. CDR3 bases: TGTGCCAGCTCACCCTTTGCGGGTGCTGAAGCTTTCTTT.

This clone was observed a few times. The chain joins TRBV19 to TRBJ1-5; D ambiguous. Germline CDR1 reads LNHDA; CDR2 reads SQIVND (reference sequence). This CDR3 has 12 residues. Trimming left V 5 bases short and J 9 bases short, with 11 bases between. The DNA for the CDR3 is TGTGCCAGTAGTCGGATCGGGAGGCCCCAGCATTTT. Translation gives CASSRIGRPQHF.

The rearrangement joins TRBV10-1 to TRBJ1-2; D is unresolved. Trimming took off 3 bases at V and 3 bases at J, with 8 bases between the two ends. The CDR3 covers 13 residues. Germline lookup yields CDR1 WNHNN and CDR2 SYGVQD (reference sequence). DNA for the CDR3: TGCGCCAGCAGTGACTCCCGGGACTATGGCTACACCTTC. It specifies CASSDSRDYGYTF.

The chain links TRBV19 to TRBJ1-6; D uncertain. Per the germline V gene, CDR1 is LNHDA and CDR2 is SQIVND (reference sequence). This CDR3 has 12 amino acids. V was cut by 7 bases and J by 10 bases, with 11 bases left in between. The CDR3 nucleotides are TGTGCCAGTACTGCCTTTGGCTCACCCCTCCACTTT. It specifies CASTAFGSPLHF. Full variable domain (outside the CDR3, taken from reference TRBV19 and TRBJ1-6): DGGITQSPKYLFRKEGQNVTLSCEQNLNHDAMYWYRQDPGQGLRLIYYSQIVNDFQKGDIAEGYSVSREKKESFPLTVTSAQKNPTAFYLCASTAFGSPLHFGNGTRLTVT.

V gene TRBV27 combines with J gene TRBJ1-5; possibly TRBD1 for D (6 bases). Germline CDR1 reads MNHEY; CDR2 reads SMNVEV (reference sequence). There are 20 residues in the CDR3. V was cut by 2 bases and J by 0 bases, with 23 bases left in between. CDR3 DNA: TGTGCCAGCAGTTTAAGGGGCCAGGACAGCTTCTTACATAGCAATCAGCCCCAGCATTTT. This sequence encodes CASSLRGQDSFLHSNQPQHF.

This chain connects TRBV19 to TRBJ2-5, with D perhaps matching TRBD2 (5 bases). Trimming shortened V by 7 bases and J by 7 bases, and 16 bases separated the two germline ends. The CDR3 contains 13 residues. Looked up from germline, CDR1 is LNHDA and CDR2 is SQIVND (reference sequence). This CDR3 is CASMQNSGGTQYF. CDR3 DNA sequence: TGTGCCAGTATGCAGAACTCTGGAGGGACCCAGTACTTC.